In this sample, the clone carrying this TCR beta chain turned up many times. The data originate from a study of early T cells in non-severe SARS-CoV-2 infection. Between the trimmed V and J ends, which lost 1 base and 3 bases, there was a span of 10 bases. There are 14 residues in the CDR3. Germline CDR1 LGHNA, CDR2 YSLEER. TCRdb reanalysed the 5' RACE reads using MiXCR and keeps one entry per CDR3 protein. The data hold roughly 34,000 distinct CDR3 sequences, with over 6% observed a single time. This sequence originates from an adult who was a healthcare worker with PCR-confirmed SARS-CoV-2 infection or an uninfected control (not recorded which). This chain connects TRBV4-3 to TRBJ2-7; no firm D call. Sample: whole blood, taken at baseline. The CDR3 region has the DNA TGCGCCAGCAGCCAAGCTTTGGAAAACTACGAGCAGTACTTC. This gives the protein CASSQALENYEQYF.